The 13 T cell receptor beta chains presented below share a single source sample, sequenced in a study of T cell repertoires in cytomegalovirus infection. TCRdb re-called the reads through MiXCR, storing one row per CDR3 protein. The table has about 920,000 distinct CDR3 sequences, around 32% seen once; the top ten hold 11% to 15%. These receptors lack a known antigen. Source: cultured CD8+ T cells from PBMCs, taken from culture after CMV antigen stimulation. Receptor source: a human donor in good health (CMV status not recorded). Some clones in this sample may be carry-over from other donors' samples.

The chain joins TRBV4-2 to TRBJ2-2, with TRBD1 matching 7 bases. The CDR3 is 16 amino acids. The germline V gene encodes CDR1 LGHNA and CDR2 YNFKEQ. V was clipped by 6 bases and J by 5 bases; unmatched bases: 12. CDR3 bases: TGTGCCAGCAGGAGTGGCAGGGGGAAAGGGACCGGGGAGCTGTTTTTT. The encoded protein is CASRSGRGKGTGELFF.

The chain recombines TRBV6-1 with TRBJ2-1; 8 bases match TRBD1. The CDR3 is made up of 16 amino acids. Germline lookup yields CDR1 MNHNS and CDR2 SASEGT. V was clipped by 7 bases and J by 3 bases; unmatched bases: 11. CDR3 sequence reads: CASTLTTGDGYNEQFF. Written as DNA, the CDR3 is TGTGCCAGCACCCTAACGACAGGGGATGGCTACAATGAGCAGTTCTTC.

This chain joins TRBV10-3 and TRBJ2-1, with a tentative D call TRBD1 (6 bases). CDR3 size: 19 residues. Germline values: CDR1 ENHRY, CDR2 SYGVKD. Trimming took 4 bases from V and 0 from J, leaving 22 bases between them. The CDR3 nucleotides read TGTGCCATCAGTGTTCCGACAGGCGCAATAACCCTCTCCTACAATGAGCAGTTCTTC. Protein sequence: CAISVPTGAITLSYNEQFF.

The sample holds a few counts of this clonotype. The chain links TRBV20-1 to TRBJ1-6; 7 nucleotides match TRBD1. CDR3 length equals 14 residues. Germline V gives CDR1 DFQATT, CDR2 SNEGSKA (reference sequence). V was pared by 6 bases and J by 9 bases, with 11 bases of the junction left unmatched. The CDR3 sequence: CSAYTGQVSSPLHF. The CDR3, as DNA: TGCAGTGCCTATACAGGACAGGTCTCTTCACCCCTCCACTTT.

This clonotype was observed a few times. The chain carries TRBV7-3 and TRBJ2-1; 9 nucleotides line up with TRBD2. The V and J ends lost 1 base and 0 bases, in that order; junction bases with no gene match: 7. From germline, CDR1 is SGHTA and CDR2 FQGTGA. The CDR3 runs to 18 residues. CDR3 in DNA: TGTGCCAGCAGCTTAAATCCTAGCGGGGTCTACTCCTACAATGAGCAGTTCTTC. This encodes CASSLNPSGVYSYNEQFF.

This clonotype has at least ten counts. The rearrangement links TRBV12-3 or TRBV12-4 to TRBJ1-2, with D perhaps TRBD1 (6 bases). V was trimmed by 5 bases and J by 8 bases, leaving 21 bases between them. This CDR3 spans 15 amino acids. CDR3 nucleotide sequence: TGTGCCAGCAGTCTCCCACGGGGGGCCCGGAGGGGCTACACCTTC. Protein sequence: CASSLPRGARRGYTF.

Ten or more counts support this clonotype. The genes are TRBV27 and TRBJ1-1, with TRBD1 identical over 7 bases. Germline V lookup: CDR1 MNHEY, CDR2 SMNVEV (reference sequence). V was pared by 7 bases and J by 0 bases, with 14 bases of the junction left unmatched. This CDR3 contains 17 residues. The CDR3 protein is CASTQTRDSFMNTEAFF. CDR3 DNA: TGTGCCAGCACCCAAACCCGGGACAGCTTCATGAACACTGAAGCTTTCTTT.

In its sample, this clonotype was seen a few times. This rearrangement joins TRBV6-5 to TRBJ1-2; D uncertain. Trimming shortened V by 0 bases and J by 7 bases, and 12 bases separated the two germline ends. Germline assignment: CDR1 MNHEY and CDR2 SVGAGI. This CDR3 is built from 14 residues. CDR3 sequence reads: CASSYSKAGGGYTF. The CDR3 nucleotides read TGTGCCAGCAGTTACTCGAAGGCAGGAGGTGGCTACACCTTC.

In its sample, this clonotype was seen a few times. This chain's CDR3 is CASSVILIGTDSPTDTQYF. CDR3 DNA sequence: TGTGCCAGCAGCGTTATCCTGATTGGAACGGACAGCCCCACAGATACGCAGTATTTT. V gene TRBV6-6 combines with J gene TRBJ2-3, with D possibly matching TRBD1 (6 bases). The CDR3 consists of 19 residues. Per germline, CDR1 MNHNY and CDR2 SVGAGI (reference sequence). V was pared by 6 bases and J by 2 bases, with 27 bases between.

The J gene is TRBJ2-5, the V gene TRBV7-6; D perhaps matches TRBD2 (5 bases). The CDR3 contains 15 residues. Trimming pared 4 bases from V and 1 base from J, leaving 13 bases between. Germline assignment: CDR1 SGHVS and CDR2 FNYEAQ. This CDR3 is CASSSRVRPQETQYF. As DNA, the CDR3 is TGTGCCAGCAGCTCGAGGGTACGGCCCCAAGAGACCCAGTACTTC.

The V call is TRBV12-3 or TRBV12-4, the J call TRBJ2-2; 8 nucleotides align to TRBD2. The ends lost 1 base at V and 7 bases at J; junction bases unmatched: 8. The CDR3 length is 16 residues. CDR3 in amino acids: CASSLGTGGPGGELFF. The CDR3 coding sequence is TGTGCCAGCAGTTTAGGAACGGGGGGGCCTGGCGGGGAGCTGTTTTTT.

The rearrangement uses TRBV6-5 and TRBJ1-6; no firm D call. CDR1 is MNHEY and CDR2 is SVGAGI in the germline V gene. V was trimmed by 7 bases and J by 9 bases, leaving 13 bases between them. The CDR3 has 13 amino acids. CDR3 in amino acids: CASTPLPVSPLHF. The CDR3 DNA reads TGTGCCAGCACTCCACTCCCGGTTTCACCCCTCCACTTT.

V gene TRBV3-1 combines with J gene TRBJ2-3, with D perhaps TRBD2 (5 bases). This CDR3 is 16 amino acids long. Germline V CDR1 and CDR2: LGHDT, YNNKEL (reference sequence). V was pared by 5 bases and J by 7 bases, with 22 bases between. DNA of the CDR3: TGTGCCAGCAGCGGTCGACTACTTCCCAGTGGGAATACGCAGTATTTT. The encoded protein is CASSGRLLPSGNTQYF.